Sequencing of this T cell receptor beta chain was carried out in a study of blood T cell repertoires in COVID-19. At the level of the study: PBMCs, B-cell-depleted T cells, or T cells provided the cDNA or gDNA that made up the material.

The protocol was immunoSEQ multiplex PCR, while the TCRdb copy is restricted to in-frame clones and leaves out a portion. The table records under 300,000 clones, 65% to 90% of them present only once. This CDR3 is 13 amino acids long. Germline V gene data show CDR1 as MNHEY and CDR2 as SMNVEV (reference sequence). The V gene lost 1 base and the J gene lost 3 bases, with 4 bases spanning the gap. As for this clone: The sample carries other DNA sequences with the same CDR3.

The clonotype comes from a man between 35 and 55 years old who had recovered from COVID-19. Material: peripheral blood. V gene TRBV27 combines with J gene TRBJ2-1; D not certain. The CDR3 DNA sequence: TGTGCCAGCAGTTTATACAGCTACAATGAGCAGTTCTTC. It encodes CASSLYSYNEQFF.